This entry is about one T cell receptor (beta chain). Sequenced by immunoSEQ multiplex PCR; TCRdb stores in-frame clones only, minus some. The repertoire has 70,000 or so clones, around 86% of them found once; the top ten carry over 25%. The V gene's germline CDR1 is LNHDA and CDR2 SQIVND (reference sequence). V lost 3 bases to trimming and J lost 3 bases, with 8 bases between them. The CDR3 loop spans 13 amino acids. This entry belongs to a study of blood T cell repertoires in COVID-19. This chain uses TRBV19 with TRBJ1-2, with D possibly TRBD1 on 5 matching bases. The sequencing sample was made of peripheral blood. The sequence was collected from an elderly woman with active or convalescent COVID-19. The DNA for the CDR3 is TGTGCCAGTAGTATTGACAGCTACTATGGCTACACCTTC. Amino acid sequence: CASSIDSYYGYTF. The entire variable domain, with the rest obtained from reference TRBV19 and TRBJ1-2, is as follows: DGGITQSPKYLFRKEGQNVTLSCEQNLNHDAMYWYRQDPGQGLRLIYYSQIVNDFQKGDIAEGYSVSREKKESFPLTVTSAQKNPTAFYLCASSIDSYYGYTFGSGTRLTVV.